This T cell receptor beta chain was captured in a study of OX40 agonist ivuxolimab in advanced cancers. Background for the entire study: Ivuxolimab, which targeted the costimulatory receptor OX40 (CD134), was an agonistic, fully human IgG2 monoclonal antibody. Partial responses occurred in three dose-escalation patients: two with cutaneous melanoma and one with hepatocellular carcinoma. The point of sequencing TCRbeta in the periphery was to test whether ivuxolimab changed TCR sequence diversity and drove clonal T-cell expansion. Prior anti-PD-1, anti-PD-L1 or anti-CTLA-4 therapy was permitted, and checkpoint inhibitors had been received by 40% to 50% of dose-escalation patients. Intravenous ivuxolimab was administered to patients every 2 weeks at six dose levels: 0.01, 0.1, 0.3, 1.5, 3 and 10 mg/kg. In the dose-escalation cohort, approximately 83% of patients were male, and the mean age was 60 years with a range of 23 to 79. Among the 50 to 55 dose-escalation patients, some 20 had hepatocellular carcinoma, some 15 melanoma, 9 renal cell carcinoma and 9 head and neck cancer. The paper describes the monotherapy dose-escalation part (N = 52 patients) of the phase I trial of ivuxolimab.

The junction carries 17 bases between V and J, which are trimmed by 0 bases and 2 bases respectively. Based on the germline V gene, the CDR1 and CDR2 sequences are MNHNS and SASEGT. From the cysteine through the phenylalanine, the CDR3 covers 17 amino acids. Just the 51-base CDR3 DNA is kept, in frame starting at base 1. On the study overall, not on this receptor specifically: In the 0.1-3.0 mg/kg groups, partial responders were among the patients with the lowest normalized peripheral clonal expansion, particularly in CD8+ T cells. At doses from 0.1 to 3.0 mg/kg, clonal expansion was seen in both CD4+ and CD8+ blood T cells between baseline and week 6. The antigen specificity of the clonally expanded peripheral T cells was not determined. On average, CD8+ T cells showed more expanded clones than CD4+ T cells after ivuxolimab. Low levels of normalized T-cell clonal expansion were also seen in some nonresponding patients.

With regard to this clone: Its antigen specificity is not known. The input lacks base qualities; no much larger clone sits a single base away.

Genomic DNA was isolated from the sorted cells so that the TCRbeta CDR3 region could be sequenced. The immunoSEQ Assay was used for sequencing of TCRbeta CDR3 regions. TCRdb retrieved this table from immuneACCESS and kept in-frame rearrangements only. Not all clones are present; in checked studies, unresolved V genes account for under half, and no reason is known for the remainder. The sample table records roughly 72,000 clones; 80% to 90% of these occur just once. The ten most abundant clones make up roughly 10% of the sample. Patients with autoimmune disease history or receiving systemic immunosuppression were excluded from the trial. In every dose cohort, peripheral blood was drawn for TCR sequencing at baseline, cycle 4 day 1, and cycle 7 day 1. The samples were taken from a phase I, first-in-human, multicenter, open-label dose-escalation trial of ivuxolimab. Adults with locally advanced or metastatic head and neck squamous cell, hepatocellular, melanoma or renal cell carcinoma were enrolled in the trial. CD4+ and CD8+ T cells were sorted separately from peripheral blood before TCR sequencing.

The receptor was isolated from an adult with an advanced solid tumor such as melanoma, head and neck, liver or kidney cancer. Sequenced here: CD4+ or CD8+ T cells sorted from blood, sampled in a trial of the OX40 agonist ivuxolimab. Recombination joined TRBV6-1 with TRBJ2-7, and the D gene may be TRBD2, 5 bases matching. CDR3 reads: CASSEAFGVSAAYEQYF. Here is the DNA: TGTGCCAGCAGTGAAGCCTTCGGGGTAAGCGCAGCCTACGAGCAGTACTTC.